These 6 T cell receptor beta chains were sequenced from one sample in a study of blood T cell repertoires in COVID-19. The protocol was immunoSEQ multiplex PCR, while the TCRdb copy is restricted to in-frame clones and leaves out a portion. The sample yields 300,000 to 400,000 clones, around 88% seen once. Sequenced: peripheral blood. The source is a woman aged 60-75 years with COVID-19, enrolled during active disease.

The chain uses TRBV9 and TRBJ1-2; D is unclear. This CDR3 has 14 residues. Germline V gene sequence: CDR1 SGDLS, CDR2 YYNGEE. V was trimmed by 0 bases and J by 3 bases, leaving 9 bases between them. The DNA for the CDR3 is TGTGCCAGCAGCGTAGATGGCAGCGACTATGGCTACACCTTC. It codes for CASSVDGSDYGYTF.

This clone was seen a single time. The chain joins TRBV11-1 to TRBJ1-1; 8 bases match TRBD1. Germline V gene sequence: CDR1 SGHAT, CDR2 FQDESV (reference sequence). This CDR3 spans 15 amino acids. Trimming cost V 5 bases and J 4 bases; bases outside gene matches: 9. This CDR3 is CASSDLTGVATEAFF. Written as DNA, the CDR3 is TGTGCCAGCAGCGACCTGACAGGGGTGGCCACTGAAGCTTTCTTT.

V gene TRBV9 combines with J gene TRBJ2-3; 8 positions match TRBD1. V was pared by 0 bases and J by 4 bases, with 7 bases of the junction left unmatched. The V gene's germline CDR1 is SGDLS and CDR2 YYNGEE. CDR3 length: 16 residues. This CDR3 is CASSVEPTGVADTQYF. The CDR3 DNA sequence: TGTGCCAGCAGCGTAGAACCGACAGGGGTAGCAGATACGCAGTATTTT.

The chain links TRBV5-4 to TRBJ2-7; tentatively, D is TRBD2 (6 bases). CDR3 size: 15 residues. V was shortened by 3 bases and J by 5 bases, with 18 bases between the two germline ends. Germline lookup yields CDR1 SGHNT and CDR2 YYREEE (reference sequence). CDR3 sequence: CASSSPGLKGDEQYF. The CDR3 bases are TGTGCCAGCAGCTCTCCGGGACTCAAGGGAGACGAGCAGTACTTC.

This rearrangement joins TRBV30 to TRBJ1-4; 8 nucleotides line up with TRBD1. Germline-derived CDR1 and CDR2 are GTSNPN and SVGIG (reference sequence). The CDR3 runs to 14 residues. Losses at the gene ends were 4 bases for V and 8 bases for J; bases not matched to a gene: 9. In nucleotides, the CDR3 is TGTGCCTGGACCATGACAGGGGATGGAGAAAAACTGTTTTTT. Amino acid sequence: CAWTMTGDGEKLFF.

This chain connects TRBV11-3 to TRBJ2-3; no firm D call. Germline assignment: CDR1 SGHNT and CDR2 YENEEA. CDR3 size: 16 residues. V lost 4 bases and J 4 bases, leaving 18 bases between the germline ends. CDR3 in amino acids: CASSWFLARNADTQYF. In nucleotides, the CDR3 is TGTGCCAGCAGCTGGTTCCTCGCCAGGAACGCAGATACGCAGTATTTT.